Included here is one T cell receptor beta chain sequence, with context. MiXCR, run by TCRdb on the RACE reads, gives a single entry per CDR3 protein. This sample yields around 300,000 distinct CDR3 sequences, of which approximately 5% are seen a single time; about 7.7% belongs to the top ten. The V gene's germline CDR1 is SNHLY and CDR2 FYNNEI. V gave up 8 bases and J gave up 0 bases, with 14 bases separating them. The CDR3 contains 16 residues. The sample originates from a study of human T cells and chemical hapten exposure. Regarding time point: pre-sensitization, week 0. Documented treatment: therapeutic diphenylcyclopropenone sensitization with weekly scalp DPC.

This clonotype was obtained from a woman younger than 30 with alopecia areata. Some clones in this sample may be carry-over from other donors' samples. Sequencing used whole blood, obtained in connection with sensitization to the hapten diphenylcyclopropenone (DPC). The chain employs TRBV2 and TRBJ1-6; D is undetermined. For the CDR3, the DNA is TGTGCCAGCCAGGACGGTCAGAGCTCCTATAATTCACCCCTCCACTTT. Its protein product is CASQDGQSSYNSPLHF.